The sequence of this T cell receptor beta chain was determined in a study of beta chain features in type 1 diabetes. Across the study: Analysis included around 99,000,000 sorted cells drawn from all samples.

Findings and caveats of the study: Among all four CD4+ subsets, Type 1 diabetes patients had TCRB CDR3s that were moderately but significantly shorter.

The sequenced template was cDNA made from the entire isolated RNA. Read counts averaged around 4 million for samples of naive, central memory and regulatory T cells. Sequencing used immunoSEQ multiplex PCR; TCRdb keeps in-frame clones, though not all of them. The sample yields about 700,000 clones, around an eighth seen once. Germline CDR1 is MGHRA and CDR2 is YSYEKL. The V gene lost 2 bases and the J gene lost 1 base, with 8 bases spanning the gap. This CDR3 spans 14 amino acids. Concerning this clone: Its antigen is undetermined.

The chain is built from TRBV4-1 and TRBJ1-1; D gene unclear. This receptor was obtained from a man between 18 and 35 years old with type 1 diabetes. The sequenced sample consisted of naive CD4+ T cells from blood. The CDR3 region is CASSQLRQNTEAFF. Written as DNA, the CDR3 is TGCGCCAGCAGCCAACTTAGACAGAACACTGAAGCTTTCTTT.